These T cell receptor beta chains were read from a single sample in a study of OX40 agonist ivuxolimab in advanced cancers. This table comes from immunoSEQ multiplex PCR, and its TCRdb copy is limited to in-frame clones, with some not included. The sample has under 90,000 clones, roughly 90% seen once; the top ten hold about 1%. Here the sequenced sample was CD4+ or CD8+ T cells sorted from blood, taken in a trial of the OX40 agonist ivuxolimab. The receptors shown here come from an adult with an advanced solid tumor such as melanoma, head and neck, liver or kidney cancer. Both conserved end residues are trimmed from each CDR3. Fields, in order: D gene, J gene, V gene, CDR3 protein. The D gene is left open where the match is weak.

>-|TRBJ2-7|TRBV5-8
ASSRDPSRREQY
>-|TRBJ1-4|TRBV18
ASSLRDIATNEKLF
>-|TRBJ2-2|TRBV9
ASSVTPGAGELF
>TRBD2|TRBJ2-3|TRBV27
ASSLIGRFKEDTQY
>-|TRBJ2-7|TRBV9
ASSVGGQTPEQY
>TRBD2|TRBJ2-3|TRBV6-1
ASKVAGGADTQY
>TRBD2|TRBJ2-7|TRBV6-1
AIQGKTSGIGKQY
>-|TRBJ2-1|TRBV21-1
ASSKSPSDLSSYNEQF
>TRBD1|TRBJ1-1|TRBV5-1
ASSSTGGTEAF
>-|TRBJ1-2|TRBV18
ASSEGSEHYGYT
>-|TRBJ1-4|TRBV20-1
SARLNEKLF
>-|TRBJ2-1|TRBV28
ASSLKPPPAYNEQF
>TRBD2|TRBJ2-4|TRBV10-2
ATGGAQAKNIQY
>TRBD1|TRBJ2-3|TRBV7-3
ASSPGTGTDTQY
>TRBD1|TRBJ2-1|TRBV19
ASSTQYRGNEQF
>TRBD1|TRBJ1-2|TRBV28
ASSRTGRGYT
>-|TRBJ1-1|TRBV10-3
AISKTGTNTEAF
>TRBD2|TRBJ2-3|TRBV28
ASSSPAAGGDTQY
>-|TRBJ1-5|TRBV15
ATAAQGRNQPQH
>TRBD2|TRBJ2-1|TRBV2
ASSGAGGYEQF
>-|TRBJ1-4|TRBV14
ASSQRRGRRGGELF
>-|TRBJ2-2|TRBV5-4
ASSLGPPGELF
>-|TRBJ1-3|TRBV5-6
ASSFSGSGNAIY
>-|TRBJ2-2|TRBV7-9
ASSFLGESGELF
>TRBD2|TRBJ2-3|TRBV28
ASKSQRLAGGRTDTQY
>TRBD1|TRBJ1-1|TRBV7-2
ASSQTGGRTEAF
>-|TRBJ2-7|TRBV7-9
ASSLTAYEQY
>-|TRBJ1-5|TRBV2
ASSVSGRGQPQH
>-|TRBJ1-5|TRBV28
TTWSGNQPQH
>-|TRBJ1-1|TRBV18
ASSPGGYEAF
>-|TRBJ2-7|TRBV5-4
ASSLFHLGQGSYEQY
>-|TRBJ1-5|TRBV6-5
ASRAQAYGQPQH
>-|TRBJ1-1|TRBV6-5
ASSRQDSRNTEAF
>-|TRBJ1-5|TRBV30
AWSAFGGNQPQH
>-|TRBJ1-3|TRBV28
ASSPPDRPLSGNTIY
>-|TRBJ1-5|TRBV2
ASTSFDSDNQPQH
>TRBD2|TRBJ2-1|TRBV19
ASARAGGNEQF
>TRBD2|TRBJ2-3|TRBV27
ASSFLGTSGRNTQY
>TRBD2|TRBJ2-5|TRBV6-6
ASSPTSGRAETQY
>-|TRBJ1-1|TRBV19
ASRGARGGTEAF
>TRBD2|TRBJ2-1|TRBV15
ATSRPRQASGRNYNEQF
>-|TRBJ2-7|TRBV28
ASSLGGQVYEQY
>-|TRBJ1-4|TRBV28
ATKEPNEKLF
>-|TRBJ2-3|TRBV14
ASSQFPATSTDTQY
>-|TRBJ1-3|TRBV4-2
ASSQSGGRSSGNTIY
>-|TRBJ2-3|TRBV5-1
ASSSGQTLTDTQY
>TRBD2|TRBJ2-1|TRBV5-6
ASSSGLRSTRKF
>TRBD1|TRBJ1-3|TRBV27
ASSGTGGSYSGNTIY
>TRBD2|TRBJ2-7|TRBV5-1
ASSLSSGRVYEQY
>TRBD1|TRBJ1-4|TRBV7-2
ASSFSGQGDEKLF
>TRBD2|TRBJ2-1|TRBV5-1
ASSFSSGNEQF
>-|TRBJ2-7|TRBV2
ASSVGGDLEQY
>TRBD2|TRBJ2-5|TRBV2
ASKPTSGRIWETQY
>-|TRBJ2-7|TRBV9
ASSVGRVTYEQY
>-|TRBJ2-1|TRBV27
ASSLSRFSSYNEQF
>TRBD1|TRBJ1-2|TRBV28
ASLPYRGQWYGYT
>-|TRBJ1-2|TRBV4-2
ASSPGGGGYGYT
>-|TRBJ1-1|TRBV29-1
SVTEGGAEAF
>TRBD1|TRBJ1-5|TRBV28
ASSLDRGGQPQH